This T cell receptor (beta chain) was sequenced for a study of T cell responses to AZD1222 COVID-19 vaccine. Across the study: Second-dose intervals of approximately 4 or approximately 12 weeks were pooled.

The method was immunoSEQ multiplex PCR; TCRdb's version includes in-frame clones alone and lacks a portion of them. This repertoire shows over 95,000 clones, 87% found once; its top ten account for 12%. Germline-derived CDR1 and CDR2 are SGHRS and YFSETQ. CDR3 length equals 14 residues. V lost 4 bases, J lost 8 bases, and 15 bases lay in between. The source of this sequence is an adult in good health. The J gene is TRBJ1-4, the V gene TRBV5-1, with D perhaps matching TRBD1 (6 bases). The sample here was peripheral blood, taken on day 0 of AZD1222 vaccination. Written as DNA, the CDR3 is TGCGCCAGCAGCAGGCAGCGGGGGCGAGAAAAACTGTTTTTT. This sequence encodes CASSRQRGREKLFF.